The entry below describes one T cell receptor (beta chain). As yet, its antigen is unknown. The sample originates from a study of T-cell memory formation after mild COVID-19. TCRdb passed the 5' RACE reads through MiXCR, listing each CDR3 protein once. In the table there are around 440,000 distinct CDR3 sequences, approximately 18% of which are singletons. Points from the study as a whole: CD4+ clones that contracted lay mainly in CM and EM; CD8+ ones lay in EMRA.

The receptor's source is an adult woman who had mild COVID-19 (a few samples of this study predate the infection). Cell type and time point are not known. Sequencing input: PBMCs or a T cell subset sorted from them (not recorded which).

As DNA, the CDR3 is TGTGCCACCAGTGATACGGGGACAGGGGTTTGGAATGAGCAGTTCTTC. Its translation is CATSDTGTGVWNEQFF. The J gene is TRBJ2-1, the V gene TRBV24-1; TRBD1 aligns across 10 bases. The CDR3 has 16 amino acids. The V gene end was trimmed by 3 bases and the J gene end by 7 bases; junction bases not matched to a gene: 8. Germline-derived CDR1 and CDR2 are KGHDR and SFDVKD.